A single sample gave rise to the 29 T cell receptor beta chains below, sequenced in a study of shared clonotypes between healthy human individuals. Assay used: immunoSEQ multiplex PCR; TCRdb lists only in-frame clones, some missing. The profile covers over 1.4 million clones, with roughly 96% appearing a single time and roughly 1.1% taken by the ten largest. Input material: naive CD4+ T cells sorted from blood. Subset of the sample: CD45RA+ positively selected. These receptors were obtained from a man aged 25 to 40 in good health.

This rearrangement joins TRBV4-3 to TRBJ2-2; tentative D call: TRBD2 (5 bases). This CDR3 spans 15 amino acids. Trimming left V 0 bases short and J 6 bases short, with 11 bases between. Germline V gives CDR1 LGHNA, CDR2 YSLEER. In DNA, the CDR3 is TGCGCCAGCAGCCAAGAACAGAGGAGGCCCGGGGAGCTGTTTTTT. Translation gives CASSQEQRRPGELFF.

Here the CDR3 DNA reads TGTGCCAGCAGCTTGGAGCGGCCCGGGGATACGCAGTATTTT. Amino acids: CASSLERPGDTQYF. The chain carries TRBV5-4 and TRBJ2-3; a possible D gene is TRBD2 (5 bases). The CDR3 extends over 14 amino acids. Germline V gene data show CDR1 as SGHNT and CDR2 as YYREEE (reference sequence). V lost 0 bases and J 6 bases, leaving 11 bases between the germline ends.

The chain has TRBV28 and TRBJ1-1, with 8 bases matching TRBD1. Germline V lookup: CDR1 MDHEN, CDR2 SYDVKM. The CDR3 length is 13 residues. V shed 8 bases and J 5 bases; nucleotides not matched to a gene: 7. The CDR3 DNA reads TGTGCCAGCGACAGGGGAGGAGGGACTGAAGCTTTCTTT. It encodes CASDRGGGTEAFF.

The genes are TRBV25-1 and TRBJ2-7; D may be TRBD2 (6 bases). Germline values: CDR1 MGHDK, CDR2 SYGVNS. The CDR3 spans 14 residues. V was shortened by 6 bases and J by 1 base, with 13 bases between the two germline ends. Written as DNA, the CDR3 is TGTGCCAGCAGCAAAGGCGGGGTTTCCTACGAGCAGTACTTC. Its protein product is CASSKGGVSYEQYF.

CDR3 sequence (DNA): TGTGCCAGCAGTTACTCGGACTTCACCGGGGAGCTGTTTTTT. Its translation: CASSYSDFTGELFF. The chain joins TRBV6-6 to TRBJ2-2; maybe TRBD2 (5 bases). The V and J ends lost 0 bases and 4 bases respectively, with 6 bases between them. CDR1 and CDR2 from the germline V gene are MNHNY and SVGAGI (reference sequence). The CDR3 contains 14 residues.

About this clone: The same CDR3 arises from other DNA sequences in this sample as well. This chain uses TRBV2 with TRBJ1-4; D possibly corresponds to TRBD1 (5 bases). The V gene's germline CDR1 is SNHLY and CDR2 FYNNEI. Trimming left V 6 bases short and J 6 bases short, with 8 bases between. The CDR3 is 12 amino acids. In nucleotides, the CDR3 is TGTGCCAGCAGGCAGGGAGATGAAAAACTGTTTTTT. Its protein product is CASRQGDEKLFF.

The rearrangement links TRBV10-2 to TRBJ2-2; the D is unclear. Germline V gene sequence: CDR1 WSHSY, CDR2 SAAADI. With 7 bases removed from V and 5 bases from J, the gap between germline ends came to 14 bases. The CDR3 runs 14 residues. The CDR3 region has the DNA TGCGCCAGCACCACTGTCGTAGGTACCGGGGAGCTGTTTTTT. Its protein is CASTTVVGTGELFF.

Points on this clone: Within the sample, other DNA sequences also encode this same CDR3. This chain uses TRBV19 with TRBJ1-1, with D tentatively TRBD1 (5 bases). V was trimmed by 3 bases and J by 0 bases, leaving 8 bases between them. Germline V lookup: CDR1 LNHDA, CDR2 SQIVND (reference sequence). The CDR3 covers 14 residues. CDR3 DNA: TGTGCCAGTAGTATCCAAGGGGTGAACACTGAAGCTTTCTTT. It encodes CASSIQGVNTEAFF.

CDR3 in DNA: TGTGCCAGTCGAGAACAGTTGAACACTGAAGCTTTCTTT. This codes for CASREQLNTEAFF. The chain combines TRBV19 with TRBJ1-1; no firm D call. Per the germline V gene, CDR1 is LNHDA and CDR2 is SQIVND (reference sequence). The ends were cut back, 8 bases at V and 0 bases at J, with 10 bases in the middle. CDR3 length equals 13 residues.

The rearrangement joins TRBV11-2 to TRBJ2-1; 10 bases are a match to TRBD2. V shed 1 base and J 6 bases; nucleotides not matched to a gene: 3. Germline CDR1 reads SGHAT; CDR2 reads FQNNGV. CDR3 length: 15 amino acids. In nucleotides, the CDR3 is TGTGCCAGCAGCTTAGGGGTAGCGGGAGGCAATGAGCAGTTCTTC. Residues: CASSLGVAGGNEQFF.

The chain has TRBV28 and TRBJ2-4; TRBD2 agrees at 11 bases. Per germline, CDR1 MDHEN and CDR2 SYDVKM. The CDR3 extends over 16 amino acids. Unmatched junction bases numbered 4, after V lost 6 bases and J lost 0 bases. The CDR3 loop is CASRGGLAGAKNIQYF. The CDR3 region has the DNA TGTGCCAGCAGGGGAGGACTAGCGGGAGCCAAAAACATTCAGTACTTC.

Worth noting for this clone: Distinct nucleotide sequences in the sample also encode this CDR3. The chain employs TRBV19 and TRBJ1-5, with a weak D call TRBD1 (6 bases). The germline V gene encodes CDR1 LNHDA and CDR2 SQIVND (reference sequence). This CDR3 is built from 13 residues. The germline V and J ends were trimmed by 5 bases and 6 bases, with 11 bases remaining between them. This CDR3 is CASSSQGGQPQHF. The CDR3 DNA is TGTGCCAGTAGTTCACAGGGAGGTCAGCCCCAGCATTTT.

The J gene is TRBJ2-7, the V gene TRBV18; tentative D call: TRBD2 (6 bases). Germline CDR1 and CDR2: KGHSH and LQKENI. The V end was cut by 3 bases, the J end by 4 bases, with 13 bases between. The CDR3 totals 14 residues. The CDR3 nucleotides read TGTGCCAGCTCACCGGCGGGGTTGTCGTACGAGCAGTACTTC. The encoded protein is CASSPAGLSYEQYF. Full variable domain (rest looked up from reference TRBV18 and TRBJ2-7): NAGVMQNPRHLVRRRGQEARLRCSPMKGHSHVYWYRQLPEEGLKFMVYLQKENIIDESGMPKERFSAEFPKEGPSILRIQQVVRGDSAAYFCASSPAGLSYEQYFGPGTRLTVT.

The chain combines TRBV28 with TRBJ2-1; D possibly corresponds to TRBD2 (5 bases). There are 13 residues in the CDR3. The V end lost 4 bases, the J end lost 9 bases, and 13 bases lay between the germline ends. Germline V gives CDR1 MDHEN, CDR2 SYDVKM. CDR3 in DNA: TGTGCCAGCAGTTCTACCCTCGGGGTTGAGCAGTTCTTC. This gives the protein CASSSTLGVEQFF.

CDR3 DNA: TGTGCCAGCAGTGACCACTACGAGCAGTACTTC. This gives the protein CASSDHYEQYF. The V call is TRBV25-1, the J call TRBJ2-7; D is ambiguous. Germline assignment: CDR1 MGHDK and CDR2 SYGVNS. Trimming removed 3 bases at V and 3 bases at J, with 3 bases between. The length of the CDR3 is 11 residues.

As to this clone: This sample also contains other DNA sequences that code for the same CDR3. The J gene is TRBJ2-7, the V gene TRBV25-1; the D gene is possibly TRBD2 (5 bases). The V gene's germline CDR1 is MGHDK and CDR2 SYGVNS. The CDR3 consists of 14 residues. Trimming took 4 bases from V and 0 from J, leaving 10 bases between them. The CDR3 nucleotides are TGTGCCAGCAGTGTATCTGGGAGCTCCTACGAGCAGTACTTC. It is translated as CASSVSGSSYEQYF.

The chain links TRBV27 to TRBJ2-7; TRBD2 aligns across 9 bases. The ends lost 7 bases at V and 2 bases at J; junction bases unmatched: 9. CDR3 length: 15 amino acids. Germline CDR1 reads MNHEY; CDR2 reads SMNVEV (reference sequence). CDR3 in amino acids: CASNKGLARTYEQYF. CDR3 in DNA: TGTGCCAGCAATAAAGGACTAGCGAGGACCTACGAGCAGTACTTC.

Concerning this clone: This sample includes further DNA sequences coding for the same CDR3. This rearrangement joins TRBV30 to TRBJ1-1, with unresolved D. The germline CDR1 and CDR2 sequences are GTSNPN and SVGIG (reference sequence). This CDR3 is 10 amino acids long. V was shortened by 2 bases and J by 5 bases, with 3 bases between the two germline ends. The CDR3 protein is CAWSRTEAFF. The CDR3 DNA follows: TGTGCCTGGAGTAGGACTGAAGCTTTCTTT.

The chain is built from TRBV7-9 and TRBJ1-2; D is perhaps TRBD1 (6 bases). V lost 6 bases, J lost 7 bases, and 21 bases lay in between. This CDR3 has 15 amino acids. Germline V gives CDR1 SEHNR, CDR2 FQNEAQ (reference sequence). The CDR3: CASRRGSLNFGGYTF. CDR3 in DNA: TGTGCCAGCAGGAGGGGGTCCCTTAATTTCGGTGGCTACACCTTC.

The V and J genes are TRBV7-8 and TRBJ2-3; 8 bases line up with TRBD1. Germline lookup yields CDR1 SGHVS and CDR2 FQNEAQ. V dropped 3 bases and J dropped 1; count of bases not matched to a gene: 6. The CDR3 runs 16 residues. CDR3 sequence reads: CASSLRQGFGTDTQYF. CDR3 sequence (DNA): TGTGCCAGCAGCTTGAGACAGGGGTTCGGCACAGATACGCAGTATTTT.

V gene TRBV5-8 combines with J gene TRBJ2-7; TRBD1 might be the D (5 bases). Trimming took 9 bases from V and 0 from J, leaving 16 bases between them. The germline gives CDR1 SGHTS, CDR2 YDEGEE. CDR3 length equals 14 residues. In DNA form, the CDR3 reads TGTGCCACCAGGGCGTCCCTCTCCTCCTACGAGCAGTACTTC. Translated: CATRASLSSYEQYF. The full variable domain, its missing parts supplied by reference TRBV5-8 and TRBJ2-7, is EAGVTQSPTHLIKTRGQQATLRCSPISGHTSVYWYQQALGLGLQFLLWYDEGEERNRGNFPPRFSGRQFPNYSSELNVNALELEDSALYLCATRASLSSYEQYFGPGTRLTVT.

This chain connects TRBV18 to TRBJ2-5; possibly TRBD2 for D (5 bases). This CDR3 contains 15 residues. CDR1 is KGHSH and CDR2 is LQKENI in the germline V gene. The V end lost 2 bases, the J end lost 0 bases, and 10 bases lay between the germline ends. The CDR3 bases are TGTGCCAGCTCACCAATACCGGGGAACCAAGAGACCCAGTACTTC. It translates to CASSPIPGNQETQYF.

This clone came up a few times. The rearrangement links TRBV5-1 to TRBJ2-5, with TRBD2 matching 15 bases. Germline trimming cut 1 base from V and 5 bases from J; bases unmatched to any gene: 3. Germline loops: CDR1 SGHRS, CDR2 YFSETQ. The CDR3 sequence is 16 residues long. CDR3 DNA: TGCGCCAGCAGCTTGACTGGGACTAGCGGGGGGGAGACCCAGTACTTC. Its protein product is CASSLTGTSGGETQYF.

In its sample, this clone was seen once. The chain recombines TRBV5-8 with TRBJ2-2; possible D gene TRBD2, 6 bases. The CDR3 loop spans 17 amino acids. Trimming pared 4 bases from V and 3 bases from J, leaving 19 bases between. Per germline, CDR1 SGHTS and CDR2 YDEGEE. The CDR3 DNA follows: TGTGCCAGCAGCCCCCCGAGGAGGGTCGGGGACACCGGGGAGCTGTTTTTT. It translates to CASSPPRRVGDTGELFF.

This chain links TRBV10-2 with TRBJ2-5; 9 bases agree with TRBD1. V shed 6 bases, J shed 2 bases, and the junction held 13 bases outside the gene matches. CDR1 is WSHSY, CDR2 SAAADI, per germline. The CDR3 contains 17 residues. CDR3 residues: CASRGPVPGQGQETQYF. The CDR3 coding sequence is TGCGCCAGCAGAGGCCCCGTTCCGGGACAGGGTCAAGAGACCCAGTACTTC.

The genes are TRBV6-4 and TRBJ1-2; TRBD1 agrees at 8 bases. V shed 8 bases and J 4 bases; nucleotides not matched to a gene: 6. Germline V gives CDR1 MRHNA, CDR2 SNTAGT. This CDR3 has 13 residues. The CDR3 sequence is CASAGTGPYGYTF. The DNA of the CDR3 is TGTGCCAGCGCGGGGACAGGCCCCTATGGCTACACCTTC.

With respect to this clone: Other DNA sequences within the sample encode an identical CDR3. DNA of the CDR3: TGCGCCAGCAGCTTGGGGCTGGGCCCCTCCTACGAGCAGTACTTC. Protein: CASSLGLGPSYEQYF. The rearrangement links TRBV5-1 to TRBJ2-7; D gene uncertain. CDR1 and CDR2 (germline): SGHRS, YFSETQ. The CDR3 extends over 15 amino acids. Trimming shortened V by 0 bases and J by 0 bases, and 10 bases separated the two germline ends.

This clone came up once. This chain joins TRBV28 and TRBJ1-2; D unresolved. Germline CDR1 and CDR2: MDHEN and SYDVKM. Deletions cut 5 bases from V and 5 bases from J, with 12 bases between. This CDR3 is built from 13 residues. Here the CDR3 reads CASSPPGPYGYTF. CDR3 DNA: TGTGCCAGCAGTCCCCCCGGCCCTTATGGCTACACCTTC.

The rearrangement joins TRBV7-2 to TRBJ1-2, with 9 bases lining up with TRBD1. The CDR3 covers 15 residues. The V gene end was trimmed by 5 bases and the J gene end by 3 bases; junction bases not matched to a gene: 7. Looked up from germline, CDR1 is SGHTA and CDR2 is FQGNSA. DNA of the CDR3: TGTGCCAGCAGCGTACCACAGGGGGCGGACTATGGCTACACCTTC. This translates into CASSVPQGADYGYTF.